Listed below are T cell receptor beta chains from one sample, sequenced in a study of cytomegalovirus exposure and HLA in healthy donors. The data were produced by immunoSEQ multiplex PCR, yet TCRdb's version contains in-frame clones alone and is incomplete. The sample lists approximately 150,000 clones, 82% seen once, with 3% to 3.5% in the top ten. What was sequenced was PBMCs. These receptors all stem from a male donor in good health and CMV-seronegative. CDR3s include the opening cysteine and the closing phenylalanine or tryptophan. The order of the fields is V gene, CDR3 length, J gene, D gene, clone size, CDR3 DNA, CDR3 protein. A D gene is named only where the DNA matches it firmly. Only some rows state a clone size, as once, few, many or a class for expanded clones.

TRBV5-1	14	TRBJ2-5	-	-	TGCGCCAGCAGCTTGAGCGGGCTCCAAGAGACCCAGTACTTC	CASSLSGLQETQYF
TRBV5-1	16	TRBJ2-2	TRBD2	-	TGCGCCAGCAGCCGAGCTAGCGGGAGGGCCGCCGGGGAGCTGTTTTTT	CASSRASGRAAGELFF
TRBV27	15	TRBJ2-3	TRBD1	-	TGTGCCAGCAGTCCAGGACAGGGGCGCACAGATACGCAGTATTTT	CASSPGQGRTDTQYF
TRBV19	14	TRBJ2-7	TRBD1	-	TGTGCCAGTACCCTCGGACAGGGACTGGGGGAGCAGTACTTC	CASTLGQGLGEQYF
TRBV7-8	17	TRBJ2-1	TRBD2	-	TGTGCCAGCAGCTTAGAGCTAGCGGCCTCCTCCTACAATGAGCAGTTCTTC	CASSLELAASSYNEQFF
TRBV28	16	TRBJ1-5	TRBD1	once	TGTGCCAGCCGAGTTGGGACAGGGATAAGCAATCAGCCCCAGCATTTT	CASRVGTGISNQPQHF
TRBV7-9	15	TRBJ2-7	TRBD2	-	TGTGCCAGCAGTCCCGGGGGGGGAGCAGGCAGCGAGCAGTACTTC	CASSPGGGAGSEQYF
TRBV5-6	14	TRBJ2-5	-	-	TGTGCCAGCAGCTACGGCGAAGGGGAAGAGACCCAGTACTTC	CASSYGEGEETQYF
TRBV11-2	13	TRBJ1-1	-	-	TGTGCCAGCAGCTTAACTAGGGATTTCAAGGCTTTCTTT	CASSLTRDFKAFF
TRBV27	15	TRBJ2-7	TRBD2	-	TGTGCCAGCAGTCCCTCAGGGACTAGCGCCTACGAGCAGTACTTC	CASSPSGTSAYEQYF
TRBV19	16	TRBJ1-2	TRBD1	once	TGTGCCAGTAGTATAGGAGGGACAGGGGTCTCCGGTGGCTACACCTTC	CASSIGGTGVSGGYTF
TRBV27	15	TRBJ1-2	TRBD1	-	TGTGCCAGCAGTTCCCGGGACAGGGATAACTATGGCTACACCTTC	CASSSRDRDNYGYTF
TRBV6-1	17	TRBJ1-5	TRBD1	once	TGTGCCAGCAGTGCACAGGGGGCTGCTGGGGGCAATCAGCCCCAGCATTTT	CASSAQGAAGGNQPQHF
TRBV6-6	16	TRBJ1-5	-	-	TGTGCCAGCAGTCGGCAAGTTGGGACACGCAATCAGCCCCAGCATTTT	CASSRQVGTRNQPQHF
TRBV29-1	13	TRBJ2-3	TRBD2	-	TGCAGCGTTGAACTTGCGGGAGTAGATACGCAGTATTTT	CSVELAGVDTQYF
TRBV12-2	18	TRBJ2-1	-	-	-	CASRPRGVASGSYNEQFF
TRBV11-2	17	TRBJ1-2	TRBD1	-	TGTGCCAGCCACAACTACCCGGACAGGACCCATTACTATGGCTACACCTTC	CASHNYPDRTHYYGYTF
TRBV7-2	16	TRBJ2-1	-	-	TGTGCCAGCCTCCCCCTACTGGACTTTCTAAACAATGAGCAGTTCTTC	CASLPLLDFLNNEQFF
TRBV6-1	15	TRBJ2-7	TRBD1	-	TGTGCCAGCAGTGAAGTTGGGACAGCTATCTACGAGCAGTACTTC	CASSEVGTAIYEQYF
TRBV28	13	TRBJ2-1	TRBD1	-	TGTGCCAGCAGTTTATCGGGGACAGGGGCTTTCTTCTTC	CASSLSGTGAFFF
TRBV6-6	13	TRBJ2-5	-	-	TGTGCCAGCAGTTACGTCGGAGGGGAGACCCAGTACTTC	CASSYVGGETQYF
TRBV19	18	TRBJ2-1	-	-	TGTGCCAGTAGTATTCCCATCCACACAGGGCGCTCCTACAATGAGCAGTTCTTC	CASSIPIHTGRSYNEQFF
TRBV20-1	11	TRBJ2-1	-	-	TGCAGTGGCGACATCTACAATGAGCAGTTCTTC	CSGDIYNEQFF
TRBV6-1	13	TRBJ1-2	-	once	TGTGCCAGCAGTGACAGATTATCCTATGGCTACACCTTC	CASSDRLSYGYTF
TRBV11-2	16	TRBJ1-2	TRBD1	-	TGTGCCAGCAGCCGGGGGCGGGACAGGGCATCCTATGGCTACACCTTC	CASSRGRDRASYGYTF
TRBV7-9	12	TRBJ2-5	-	-	TGTTCCAGCGAGAGGGGGAGCAAGACCCAGTACTTC	CSSERGSKTQYF
TRBV7-2	14	TRBJ2-5	-	-	TGTGCCAGCAGCTCCCCGGCGGTGTGGGAGACCCAGTACTTC	CASSSPAVWETQYF
TRBV5-1	13	TRBJ1-1	-	-	TGCGCCAGCAGGGACGGGACTTCCACTGAAGCTTTCTTT	CASRDGTSTEAFF
TRBV11-2	15	TRBJ2-7	TRBD2	-	TGTGCCAGCAGCCCAAGACTAGCGGGAGAATACGAGCAGTACTTC	CASSPRLAGEYEQYF
TRBV11-2	14	TRBJ2-3	-	-	TGTGCCAGCACCCTGAGCTTCAGCACAGATACGCAGTATTTT	CASTLSFSTDTQYF
TRBV5-6	15	TRBJ2-3	-	-	TGTGCCAGCAGCTTGGGTGTCTCTAGCACAGATACGCAGTATTTT	CASSLGVSSTDTQYF
TRBV27	11	TRBJ2-4	TRBD2	-	TGTGCCAGCAGTGCAGGGACTAGCACGTACTTC	CASSAGTSTYF
TRBV11-2	19	TRBJ2-5	TRBD1	-	TGTGCCAGCAGCTTAGCCCCCTTTGGGACAGGGGCCCCTCAAGAGACCCAGTACTTC	CASSLAPFGTGAPQETQYF
TRBV6-5	16	TRBJ2-1	TRBD2	-	TGTGCCAGCAGTTACTCGTTCACTAGCGGAAACAATGAGCAGTTCTTC	CASSYSFTSGNNEQFF
TRBV5-6	14	TRBJ2-7	TRBD1	-	TGTGCCAGCAGCGGGGGGACAGGGCTATACGAGCAGTACTTC	CASSGGTGLYEQYF
TRBV19	17	TRBJ1-2	TRBD1	-	TGTGCCAGTAGTAATCCGGGACAGGGAGGAAGTAACTATGGCTACACCTTC	CASSNPGQGGSNYGYTF
TRBV7-6	15	TRBJ2-7	-	-	TGTGCCAGCAGCTTAGTTCCCGGGATGTCCTACGAGCAGTACTTC	CASSLVPGMSYEQYF
TRBV4-1	15	TRBJ2-7	-	-	TGCGCCAGCAGCCAGCATAGCGGTAGCTCCTACGAGCAGTACTTC	CASSQHSGSSYEQYF
TRBV6-5	15	TRBJ2-5	-	-	TGTGCCAGCAGTTACTCGGGGGGGCGCCGGGAGACCCAGTACTTC	CASSYSGGRRETQYF
TRBV7-8	13	TRBJ2-5	-	-	TGTGCCAGCAGGCGAGGGATTCAAGAGACCCAGTACTTC	CASRRGIQETQYF
TRBV6-5	15	TRBJ2-1	TRBD2	-	TGTGCCAGCAGGCGCGGGGGTAGCTCCTACAATGAGCAGTTCTTC	CASRRGGSSYNEQFF
TRBV30	14	TRBJ2-5	-	few	TGTGCCTGGAGGGCCGATCGGGTAACAGAGACCCAGTACTTC	CAWRADRVTETQYF
TRBV28	13	TRBJ2-7	TRBD1	few	TGTGCCAGCAGCCCGACAGGGGCGGGCGAGCAGTACTTC	CASSPTGAGEQYF
TRBV28	12	TRBJ1-5	-	-	TGTGCCAGCAGCTTGGGCCGTCAGCCCCAGCATTTT	CASSLGRQPQHF
TRBV5-4	15	TRBJ2-7	-	-	TGTGCCAGCAGCCCCTACAGGGTAAGGGCCTACGAGCAGTACTTC	CASSPYRVRAYEQYF
TRBV30	13	TRBJ1-4	-	-	TGTGCCTGGAGTTTCAGGGGAAATGAAAAACTGTTTTTT	CAWSFRGNEKLFF
TRBV11-2	16	TRBJ2-5	TRBD1	-	TGTGCCAGCAGCTTAGTCTCAGGGGGCTATGGAGAGACCCAGTACTTC	CASSLVSGGYGETQYF
TRBV19	15	TRBJ2-1	TRBD2	-	TGTGCCAGCAACCCCTCAGCGGGAGTAGTTAATGAGCAGTTCTTC	CASNPSAGVVNEQFF
TRBV19	16	TRBJ1-5	TRBD1	-	TGTGCCAGTAGTAACGACAGGGGGTACGTCAATCAGCCCCAGCATTTT	CASSNDRGYVNQPQHF
TRBV14	13	TRBJ2-7	-	-	TGTGCCAGCAGCCAAGAGCGGTTACGAGGGCAGTACTTC	CASSQERLRGQYF
TRBV4-2	18	TRBJ2-1	-	-	TGTGCCAGCAGCCCCTTACTTGGGCTAGCCGCGGGCGACAATGAGCAGTTCTTC	CASSPLLGLAAGDNEQFF
TRBV4-2	17	TRBJ2-5	TRBD2	-	TGTGCCAGCAGCCAAGTTATTGGTGCGGGAGGACAAGAGACCCAGTACTTC	CASSQVIGAGGQETQYF
TRBV4-3	16	TRBJ2-7	-	few	TGCGCCAGCAGCCAAGTTTTCGGGACTCCCTCCTACGAGCAGTACTTC	CASSQVFGTPSYEQYF
TRBV27	11	TRBJ1-2	TRBD1	-	TGTGCCACCGCGACAGGGTCTGGCTACACCTTC	CATATGSGYTF
TRBV5-6	13	TRBJ2-7	-	few	TGTGCCAGTCGAGTCGGGAGCTCCTACGAGCAGTACTTC	CASRVGSSYEQYF
TRBV2	15	TRBJ1-6	-	-	TGTGCCAGCAGTAAAGACAGGCGAATTAATTCACCCCTCCACTTT	CASSKDRRINSPLHF
TRBV20-1	11	TRBJ1-2	-	-	TGCAGTGCTAGACCAAACTATGGCTACACCTTC	CSARPNYGYTF
TRBV7-8	15	TRBJ1-1	-	-	TGTGCCAGCAGCTTAATGGGCAGTGCTAACACTGAAGCTTTCTTT	CASSLMGSANTEAFF
TRBV25-1	15	TRBJ2-7	-	-	TGTGCCAGCAGTCGGAGAGGCAAGAGCTCCTACGAGCAGTACTTC	CASSRRGKSSYEQYF